This T cell receptor (beta chain) is drawn from a study of T-cell memory formation after mild COVID-19. The wider study: Among the donors, TCR clusters were largely specific to each donor.

Details on this clonotype: Its target is unknown.

It was 5'RACE with constant-segment primers that produced the TCR alpha and TCR beta cDNA libraries, which carried sample barcodes and UMIs. One entry per CDR3 protein, called by TCRdb with MiXCR from the 5' RACE reads. The table lists some 150,000 distinct CDR3 sequences, 14% of them singletons. Study-wide results and caveats: Some clones that responded were present in memory (sampled pre-infection), which suggests cross-reactive memory joined. For contracting clones, CD4+ ones sat mainly in CM and EM, CD8+ in EMRA.

Looked up from germline, CDR1 is PRHDT and CDR2 is FYEKMQ (reference sequence). The V segment lost 5 bases and the J segment 2 bases; nucleotides outside the gene matches: 10. This CDR3 is 16 amino acids long. The sequenced sample consisted of PBMCs or a T cell subset sorted from them (not recorded which). The sequence derives from an adult woman who had mild COVID-19 (a few samples of this study predate the infection). Cell type and time point are not known. The chain couples TRBV13 to TRBJ2-3, with 7 bases lining up with TRBD2. CDR3 in amino acids: CASSRSGRHDTDTQYF. The CDR3, as DNA: TGTGCCAGCAGCCGCTCCGGGAGGCATGACACAGATACGCAGTATTTT.